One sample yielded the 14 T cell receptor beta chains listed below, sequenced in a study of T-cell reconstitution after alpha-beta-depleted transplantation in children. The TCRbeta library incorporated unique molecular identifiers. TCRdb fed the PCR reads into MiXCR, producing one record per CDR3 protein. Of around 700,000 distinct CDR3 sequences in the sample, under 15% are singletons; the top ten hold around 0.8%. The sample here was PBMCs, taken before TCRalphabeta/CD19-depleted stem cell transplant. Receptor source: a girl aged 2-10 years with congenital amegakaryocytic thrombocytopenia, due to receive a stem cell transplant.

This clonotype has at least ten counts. The CDR3 DNA reads as TGTGCCTTGCGGGAGGCCCAAGTGGACTACGAGCAGTACTTC. This gives the protein CALREAQVDYEQYF. The V call is TRBV6-1, the J call TRBJ2-7; the match to TRBD2 covers 8 bases. This CDR3 region has 14 residues. The germline CDR1 and CDR2 sequences are MNHNS and SASEGT. Trimming cost V 11 bases and J 3 bases; bases outside gene matches: 12.

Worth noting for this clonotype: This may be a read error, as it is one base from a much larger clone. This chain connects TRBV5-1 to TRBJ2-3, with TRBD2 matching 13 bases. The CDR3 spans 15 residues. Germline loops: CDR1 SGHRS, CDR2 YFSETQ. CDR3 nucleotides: TGCGCCAGCAGCCCAGGACTAGCGGGAGCAGATACGCATTATTTT. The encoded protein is CASSPGLAGADTHYF.

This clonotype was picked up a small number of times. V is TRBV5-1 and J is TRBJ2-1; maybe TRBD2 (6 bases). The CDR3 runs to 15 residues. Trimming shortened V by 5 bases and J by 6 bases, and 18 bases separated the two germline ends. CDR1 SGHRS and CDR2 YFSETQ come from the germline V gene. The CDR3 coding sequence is TGCGCCAGCAGGGTGTCTGGCGGGACGTTCAATGAGCAGTTCTTC. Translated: CASRVSGGTFNEQFF.

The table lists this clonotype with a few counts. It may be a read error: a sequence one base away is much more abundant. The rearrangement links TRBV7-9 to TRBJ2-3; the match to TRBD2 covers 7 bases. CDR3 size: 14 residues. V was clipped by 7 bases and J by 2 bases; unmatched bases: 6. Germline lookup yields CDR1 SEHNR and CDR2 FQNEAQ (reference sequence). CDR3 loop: CASILRDYTDTQYF. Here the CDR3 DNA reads TGTGCCAGCATCCTCCGGGACTACACAGATACGCAGTATTTT.

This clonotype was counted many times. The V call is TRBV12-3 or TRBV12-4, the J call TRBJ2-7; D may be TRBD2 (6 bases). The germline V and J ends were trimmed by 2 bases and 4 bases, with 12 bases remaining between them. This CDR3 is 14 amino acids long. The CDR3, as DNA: TGTGCCAGCAGTTTACTCGCGGGAAAGTACGAGCAGTACTTC. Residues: CASSLLAGKYEQYF.

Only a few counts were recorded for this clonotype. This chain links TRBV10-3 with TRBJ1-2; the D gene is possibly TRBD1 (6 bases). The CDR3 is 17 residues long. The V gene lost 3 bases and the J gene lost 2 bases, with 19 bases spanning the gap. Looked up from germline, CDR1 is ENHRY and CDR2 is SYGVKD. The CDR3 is CAISDLRGGTLNYGYTF. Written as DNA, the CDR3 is TGTGCCATCAGTGACCTCAGGGGTGGGACCCTCAACTATGGCTACACCTTC.

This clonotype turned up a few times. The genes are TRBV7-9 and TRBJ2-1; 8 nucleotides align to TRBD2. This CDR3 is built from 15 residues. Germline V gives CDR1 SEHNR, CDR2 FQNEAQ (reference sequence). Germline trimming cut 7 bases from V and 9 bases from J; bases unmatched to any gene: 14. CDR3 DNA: TGTGCCAGCAAAGAACCGGGACTAGTTCAAGGTGAGCAGTTCTTC. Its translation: CASKEPGLVQGEQFF.

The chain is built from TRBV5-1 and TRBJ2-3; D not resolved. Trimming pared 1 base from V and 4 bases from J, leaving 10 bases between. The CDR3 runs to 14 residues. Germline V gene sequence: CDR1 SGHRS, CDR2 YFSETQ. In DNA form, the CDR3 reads TGCGCCAGCAGCTTGAGCCTAGACTCAGATACGCAGTATTTT. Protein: CASSLSLDSDTQYF.

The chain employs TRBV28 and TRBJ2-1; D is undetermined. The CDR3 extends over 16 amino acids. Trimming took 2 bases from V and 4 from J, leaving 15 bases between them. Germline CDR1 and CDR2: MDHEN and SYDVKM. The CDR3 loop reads CASSLGGRWSYNEQFF. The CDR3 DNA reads TGTGCCAGCAGTTTAGGCGGAAGATGGTCATACAATGAGCAGTTCTTC.

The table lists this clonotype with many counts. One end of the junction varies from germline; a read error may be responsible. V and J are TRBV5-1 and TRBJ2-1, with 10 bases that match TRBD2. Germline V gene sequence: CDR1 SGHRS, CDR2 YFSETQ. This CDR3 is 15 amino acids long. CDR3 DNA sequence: TGTGCCAGCAGCTTGGGTCTAGCGGGAGTCTATGAGCAGTTCTTC. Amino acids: CASSLGLAGVYEQFF.

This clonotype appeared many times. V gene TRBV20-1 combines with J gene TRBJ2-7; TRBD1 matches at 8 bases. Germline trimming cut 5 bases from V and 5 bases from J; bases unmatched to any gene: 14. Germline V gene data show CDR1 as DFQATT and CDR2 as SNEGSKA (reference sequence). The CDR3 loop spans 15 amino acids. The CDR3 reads CSAEPYRTGTDEQYF. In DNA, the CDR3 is TGCAGTGCTGAGCCTTACCGGACAGGGACCGACGAGCAGTACTTC.

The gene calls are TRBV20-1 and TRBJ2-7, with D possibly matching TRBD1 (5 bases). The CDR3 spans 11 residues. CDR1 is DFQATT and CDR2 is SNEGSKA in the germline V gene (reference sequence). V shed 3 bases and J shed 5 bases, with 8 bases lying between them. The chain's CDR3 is CSASGRDEQYF. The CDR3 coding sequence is TGCAGTGCTAGTGGCAGGGACGAGCAGTACTTC.

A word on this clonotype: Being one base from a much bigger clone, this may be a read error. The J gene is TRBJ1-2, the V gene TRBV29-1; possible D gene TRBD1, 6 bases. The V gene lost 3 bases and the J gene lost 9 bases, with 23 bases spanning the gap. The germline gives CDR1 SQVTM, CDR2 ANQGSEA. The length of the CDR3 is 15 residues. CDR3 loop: CSVDRTELESYSYTF. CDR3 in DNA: TGCAGCGTTGACAGGACAGAACTGGAGAGTTATAGCTACACCTTC.

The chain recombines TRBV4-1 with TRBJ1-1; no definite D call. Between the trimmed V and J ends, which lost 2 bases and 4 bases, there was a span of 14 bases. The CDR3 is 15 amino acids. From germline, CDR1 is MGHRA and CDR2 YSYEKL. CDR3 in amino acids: CASSQLWESGTEAFF. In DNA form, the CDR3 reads TGCGCCAGCAGCCAATTATGGGAGTCTGGCACTGAAGCTTTCTTT.